This T cell receptor beta chain was captured by sequencing in a study of PD-1 blockade in classical Hodgkin lymphoma. Overall study findings and caveats: What drove the repertoire differences, possibly disease activity or prior therapy, has not been defined. Relapsed/refractory patients reportedly had the lowest baseline TCR diversity, below newly diagnosed patients, who were below healthy donors.

The CDR3 contains 14 residues. CDR1 ENHRY and CDR2 SYGVKD come from the germline V gene. Trimming at V came to 6 bases and at J to 4 bases, leaving 4 bases not matched to a gene. Points on this clone: The antigen remains undetermined.

Time point here: newly diagnosed, previously untreated cHL patient sample. As a comparison, the study used PBMCs from newly diagnosed, untreated classical Hodgkin lymphoma. The data were produced by immunoSEQ multiplex PCR, yet TCRdb's version contains in-frame clones alone and is incomplete. The table shows 70,000 or so clones, with more than 85% occurring only once. The chain links TRBV10-3 to TRBJ2-2; 8 bases are shared with TRBD1. The sample comprised peripheral blood mononuclear cells (PBMCs). This clonotype was sampled from a human donor with classical Hodgkin lymphoma. Here the CDR3 DNA reads TGTGCCATCAGAGAAACAGGGGGCACCGGGGAGCTGTTTTTT. It is translated as CAIRETGGTGELFF.